This T cell receptor (beta chain) was sequenced during a study of tumor and adjacent non-tumor tissue in lung cancer. About the study: Each sample yielded around 4 million productive TCRbeta reads on average. Study-wide points: Normal lung showed higher cumulative top 100 clone frequency than tumor.

This clonotype occurred many times. The antigen is not known. No cell sorting was done before RNA was extracted from the tissue. V gave up 2 bases and J gave up 5 bases; unmatched junction bases: 4. This CDR3 is built from 15 residues. Germline V lookup: CDR1 SGHTA, CDR2 FQGTGA. A modified ARM-PCR protocol with three rounds of nested PCR amplified TCRbeta. TCRdb processed the multiplex PCR reads anew with MiXCR; each CDR3 protein has one entry. Among around 74,000 distinct CDR3 sequences listed, about two thirds were seen once. This clonotype was obtained from a woman between 65 and 79 years old with non-small cell lung cancer. The V gene is TRBV7-3, the J gene TRBJ2-1, with 9 bases aligning to TRBD1. The sequenced sample consisted of lung tumor tissue. The CDR3, as DNA: TGTGCCAGCAGCTTAGACAGGGGGAAGGACAATGAGCAGTTCTTC. Protein product: CASSLDRGKDNEQFF.